This record concerns one T cell receptor (beta chain) sequence. CDR1 is MGHRA, CDR2 YSYEKL, per germline. With 1 base removed from V and 6 bases from J, the gap between germline ends came to 16 bases. There are 16 residues in the CDR3. This entry is derived from a study of PD-L1 blockade in urothelial cancer. Study background: About 90% of the 29 patients were men with bladder-origin urothelial cancer. Of prior chemotherapy regimens, patients had received between 0 and 3.

The time point was: pretreatment peripheral blood. Sequenced by immunoSEQ multiplex PCR; TCRdb stores in-frame clones only, minus some. The profile covers around 43,000 clones, with about 88% appearing a single time and approximately 25% taken by the ten largest. The rearrangement links TRBV4-1 to TRBJ1-5, with D possibly matching TRBD1 (5 bases). This clonotype was sampled from a donor at least 40 years old with urothelial cancer. Material: PBMCs, obtained around atezolizumab (anti-PD-L1) treatment. The CDR3 protein is CASSQGSSRVGQPQHF. The CDR3 DNA reads TGCGCCAGCAGCCAAGGGTCCTCCAGGGTGGGTCAGCCCCAGCATTTT.